One sample yielded the 21 T cell receptor beta chains listed below, sequenced in a study of kidney transplant recipient with SARS-CoV-2 infection. TCRdb itself ran the reads through MiXCR, one entry per CDR3 protein. The table has under 250,000 distinct CDR3 sequences, 25% to 35% seen once; the top ten hold less than 8.5%. The sample consisted of a blood sample, taken at baseline and on roughly day 110 from a kidney transplant recipient. All receptors derive from a young adult male patient who had COVID-19 and was a kidney transplant recipient. T cells may partly derive from the graft donor.

Comment on this clonotype: This could be a read error, since a much larger clone is one nucleotide away. This sequence joins TRBV5-4 and TRBJ1-2; D not certain. Looked up from germline, CDR1 is SGHNT and CDR2 is YYREEE (reference sequence). The V gene lost 7 bases and the J gene lost 4 bases, with 23 bases spanning the gap. This CDR3 comprises 16 residues. CDR3 residues: CASGPLVPGKTYGYTF. The CDR3, as DNA: TGTGCCAGCGGACCGCTCGTACCAGGAAAGACCTATGGCTACACCTTC.

Comments on this clonotype: This sequence is one base from a far larger clone and is likely a read error. V usage is TRBV7-9 and J usage is TRBJ2-7, with D unresolved. Near its end, the DNA agrees better with TRBJ2-3, so the J call may be wrong. This CDR3 region has 14 residues. Germline V gene sequence: CDR1 SEHNR, CDR2 FQNEAQ (reference sequence). The CDR3 reads CASSFSLNTDAQYF. The CDR3 DNA reads TGTGCCAGCAGTTTCTCGCTAAACACAGATGCGCAGTATTTT.

Details on this clonotype: A read error is possible here, since a much larger clone lies one base away. V usage is TRBV11-2 and J usage is TRBJ1-1; the match to TRBD1 covers 7 bases. Looked up from germline, CDR1 is SGHAT and CDR2 is FQNNGV. The CDR3 is 14 amino acids. The CDR3 reads CATSPTGVVTEALF. Written as DNA, the CDR3 is TGTGCCACCTCCCCCACAGGGGTGGTCACTGAAGCTCTCTTT. The variable domain in full, completed from reference TRBV11-2 and TRBJ1-1, reads EAGVAQSPRYKIIEKRQSVAFWCNPISGHATLYWYQQILGQGPKLLIQFQNNGVVDDSQLPKDRFSAERLKGVDSTLKIQPAKLEDSAVYLCATSPTGVVTEALFGQGTRLTVV.

This clonotype was seen repeatedly, ten times or more. This chain connects TRBV3-1 to TRBJ2-5; D unresolved. This CDR3 contains 17 residues. Per the germline V gene, CDR1 is LGHDT and CDR2 is YNNKEL (reference sequence). The V gene lost 5 bases and the J gene lost 5 bases, with 24 bases spanning the gap. The CDR3: CASSAYDPISFSETQYF. CDR3 coding DNA: TGTGCCAGCAGCGCTTACGATCCCATTTCTTTCTCTGAGACCCAGTACTTC.

This clonotype was seen many times. The rearrangement links TRBV3-1 to TRBJ1-1; D is unresolved. Germline CDR1 and CDR2: LGHDT and YNNKEL (reference sequence). The CDR3 is made up of 17 amino acids. Trimming took off 5 bases at V and 4 bases at J, with 23 bases between the two ends. In nucleotides, the CDR3 is TGTGCCAGCAGCGATTTCACTCCCATTTCAATTCGCACTGAAGCTTTCTTT. It codes for CASSDFTPISIRTEAFF.

Concerning this clonotype itself: Since a far larger clone is one base different, this is likely a read error. The chain joins TRBV3-2 to TRBJ2-7; TRBD1, the table's D call, was not compared with the DNA. TRBV3-2 represents a pseudogene. The CDR3 has 14 amino acids. The CDR3 DNA is TGTGCCAGCAGCCAATCGCGGGGCCCCTACGAGCAGTACTTC. It codes for CASSQSRGPYEQYF.

This clonotype turned up a few times. V usage is TRBV20-1 and J usage is TRBJ2-5; no reliable D call. Germline V gene sequence: CDR1 DFQATT, CDR2 SNEGSKA (reference sequence). Trimming removed 0 bases from V and 5 bases from J, with 16 bases in between. The CDR3 spans 15 residues. The CDR3 bases are TGCAGTGCTAGAGACCCGATCGGCCTGTTGGAGACCCAGTACTTC. Amino acid sequence: CSARDPIGLLETQYF.

As for this clonotype: A much larger clone sits a single nucleotide away, making a read error possible. The genes are TRBV7-1 and TRBJ2-7; D unresolved. The J call may be faulty, since TRBJ1-2 better matches the DNA end. TRBV7-1 is flagged as an ORF with uncertain function. CDR3 length: 17 amino acids. The CDR3 sequence: CAGSPWHHEGKTYGYTF. The CDR3 nucleotides are TGTGCCGGCAGCCCGTGGCATCACGAGGGAAAGACCTATGGCTACACCTTC.

On this clonotype: Just one base apart from a much larger clone, this may be a read error. V usage is TRBV5-6 and J usage is TRBJ1-2; the D is unclear. Trimming left V 7 bases short and J 4 bases short, with 23 bases between. There are 16 residues in the CDR3. Germline CDR1 SGHDT, CDR2 YYEEEE. As DNA, the CDR3 is TGTGCCAGCTATGCGGTCAATAATCGAAAGACCTATGGCTACACCTTC. Protein: CASYAVNNRKTYGYTF.

Comment on this clonotype: A much more abundant neighbour one base away suggests this may be a read error. This chain links TRBV20-1 with TRBJ2-1; D is undetermined. The CDR3 is 12 amino acids. The germline CDR1 and CDR2 sequences are DFQATT and SNEGSKA (reference sequence). CDR3 DNA sequence: TGCAGAGCGCGACCTCTTCGGGATGAGCAGTTCTTC. Translation gives CRARPLRDEQFF.

Remarks on this clonotype: A much larger clone lies a single base off, so this may be a read error. This chain uses TRBV16 with TRBJ2-2, with 8 bases fitting TRBD1. CDR1 and CDR2 from the germline V gene are KGHSY and FQNENV. The CDR3 loop spans 16 amino acids. The CDR3 protein is CASGHTGQVNTGELFF. CDR3 DNA: TGTGCCAGCGGCCATACGGGACAGGTTAACACCGGGGAGCTGTTTTTT. Together with reference TRBV16 and TRBJ2-2, the CDR3 gives the full variable domain: GEEVAQTPKHLVRGEGQKAKLYCAPIKGHSYVFWYQQVLKNEFKFLISFQNENVFDETGMPKERFSAKCLPNSPCSLEIQATKLEDSAVYFCASGHTGQVNTGELFFGEGSRLTVL.

Details on this clonotype: A read error is possible here, since a much larger clone lies one base away. The chain couples TRBV18 to TRBJ2-7; 12 nucleotides line up with TRBD2. CDR3 size: 16 residues. V trimming: 4 bases; J trimming: 2 bases; junction bases outside the gene matches: 6. Germline lookup yields CDR1 KGHSH and CDR2 LQKENI. The CDR3 loop reads CASSRELAGGPYEQYF. The CDR3 coding sequence is TGTGCCAGCTCACGCGAACTAGCGGGAGGACCCTACGAGCAGTACTTC.

Notes on this clonotype: This may come from a read error, since a much larger clone is one base off. This sequence joins TRBV29-1 and TRBJ2-1, with 13 bases aligning to TRBD2. The V segment lost 4 bases and the J segment 8 bases; nucleotides outside the gene matches: 14. Germline V gene lookup returns CDR1 SQVTM and CDR2 ANQGSEA. The CDR3 has 17 residues. CDR3 protein: CSVGGTSGNPSFDEQFF. CDR3 DNA sequence: TGCAGCGTTGGAGGGACTAGCGGGAATCCCTCTTTCGATGAGCAGTTCTTC.

A remark on this clonotype: Germline and junction disagree at one end, which may indicate a read error. The chain has TRBV20-1 and TRBJ2-1; no firm D call. Germline lookup yields CDR1 DFQATT and CDR2 SNEGSKA (reference sequence). The CDR3 has 12 amino acids. The CDR3 bases are TGCAGTGCTAGGGTATCTAGGGATGAGCAGCTCTTT. Translating it yields CSARVSRDEQLF.

The rearrangement joins TRBV20-1 to TRBJ2-1; 11 bases are shared with TRBD2. V lost 5 bases to trimming and J lost 7 bases; unmatched junction nucleotides: 7. Germline values: CDR1 DFQATT, CDR2 SNEGSKA (reference sequence). CDR3 length: 14 amino acids. CDR3 DNA sequence: TGCAGTGCTTTTACCGGGACTAGCGGAAATGAGCAGTTCTTC. It is translated as CSAFTGTSGNEQFF.

Turning to this clonotype: With a much larger clone just one base away, this may be a read error. This chain connects TRBV5-6 to TRBJ1-4, with a tentative D call TRBD1 (5 bases). V lost 4 bases and J lost 5, with 15 bases in between. Germline V lookup: CDR1 SGHDT, CDR2 YYEEEE. The CDR3 consists of 15 residues. CDR3: CASSPRAGSNEKLFF. CDR3 nucleotide sequence: TGTGCCAGCAGCCCAAGGGCAGGGTCAAATGAAAAACTGTTTTTT.

This clonotype was seen ten or more times. V is TRBV9 and J is TRBJ2-7; the D gene is possibly TRBD2 (5 bases). This CDR3 spans 14 amino acids. Germline CDR1 SGDLS, CDR2 YYNGEE. V gave up 2 bases and J gave up 1 base, with 10 bases separating them. The CDR3 DNA is TGTGCCAGCAGCGTCTCGACTAAATCCTACGAGCAGTACTTC. Residues: CASSVSTKSYEQYF.

The V call is TRBV30, the J call TRBJ2-3; 8 positions match TRBD2. Germline CDR1 is GTSNPN and CDR2 is SVGIG (reference sequence). J lost 4 bases, V lost 5 bases, and 5 bases had no gene match. This CDR3 contains 13 residues. The CDR3 bases are TGTGCCTGGGGTACGGGGGGGGCAGATACGCAGTATTTT. Amino acid sequence: CAWGTGGADTQYF.

This clonotype has just one count. Possible read error: a much larger clone is one base away. This sequence joins TRBV12-3 or TRBV12-4 and TRBJ1-2; D remains unclear. The CDR3 totals 17 residues. Between the trimmed V and J ends, which lost 5 bases and 4 bases, there was a span of 23 bases. The CDR3 DNA follows: TGTGCCAGCAGTATTGCACTCACAGCAGGAAGGACCTATGGCTACACCTTC. It yields the protein CASSIALTAGRTYGYTF.

In this sample, this clonotype turned up many times. The rearrangement uses TRBV10-3 and TRBJ1-6, with TRBD1 matching over 8 bases. Germline V gene data show CDR1 as ENHRY and CDR2 as SYGVKD. V lost 4 bases to trimming and J lost 2 bases; unmatched junction nucleotides: 7. CDR3 size: 17 residues. CDR3 residues: CAISAAGGPAYNSPLHF. In nucleotides, the CDR3 is TGTGCCATCAGTGCGGCAGGGGGCCCGGCCTATAATTCACCCCTCCACTTT.

This clonotype has ten or more counts. The J gene is TRBJ1-5, the V gene TRBV12-3 or TRBV12-4; D unclear. The CDR3 is made up of 13 amino acids. V was shortened by 3 bases and J by 8 bases, with 11 bases between the two germline ends. CDR3 residues: CASSLWDPEPQHF. As DNA, the CDR3 is TGTGCCAGCAGTTTGTGGGATCCGGAGCCCCAGCATTTT.